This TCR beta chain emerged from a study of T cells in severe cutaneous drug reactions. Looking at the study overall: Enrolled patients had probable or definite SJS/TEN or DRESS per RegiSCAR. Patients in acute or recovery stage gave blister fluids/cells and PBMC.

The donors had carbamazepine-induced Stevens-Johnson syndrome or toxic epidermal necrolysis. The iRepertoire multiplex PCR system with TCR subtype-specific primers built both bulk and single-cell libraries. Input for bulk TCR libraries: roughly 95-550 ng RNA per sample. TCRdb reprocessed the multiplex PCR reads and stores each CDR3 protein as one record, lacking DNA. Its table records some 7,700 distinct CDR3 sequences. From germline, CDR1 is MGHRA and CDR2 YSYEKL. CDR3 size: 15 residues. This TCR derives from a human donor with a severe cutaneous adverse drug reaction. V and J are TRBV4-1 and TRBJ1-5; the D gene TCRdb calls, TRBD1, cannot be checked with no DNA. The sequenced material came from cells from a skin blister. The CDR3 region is CASSQTGTGNQPQHF.